These 24 T cell receptor beta chains originate from one sample sequenced in a study of cytomegalovirus exposure and HLA in healthy donors. It was with 60 Vbeta and 13 Jbeta primers that the PCR ran. TCRdb keeps only in-frame clones here, not all; method: immunoSEQ multiplex PCR. The table has roughly 190,000 clones, under 80% seen once. Sequenced: PBMCs. The receptors come from a man aged 30-40 years in good health and CMV-seropositive.

V is TRBV10-3 and J is TRBJ1-5, with a weak D call TRBD1 (5 bases). The CDR3 extends over 15 amino acids. The V end was cut by 4 bases, the J end by 3 bases, with 13 bases between. Germline V gene lookup returns CDR1 ENHRY and CDR2 SYGVKD. CDR3 loop: CAISAGGGNNQPQHF. As DNA, the CDR3 is TGTGCCATCAGTGCCGGGGGGGGGAACAATCAGCCCCAGCATTTT.

V gene TRBV4-3 combines with J gene TRBJ2-3, with 8 bases that match TRBD1. CDR3 length equals 15 residues. V lost 1 base and J lost 3; bases outside the gene matches: 3. From germline, CDR1 is LGHNA and CDR2 YSLEER. For the CDR3, the DNA is TGCGCCAGCAGCCAAGGCGGACAGGGAACAGATACGCAGTATTTT. Amino acid sequence: CASSQGGQGTDTQYF.

The chain links TRBV6-6 to TRBJ1-3; D remains unclear. This CDR3 has 14 residues. Germline CDR1 reads MNHNY; CDR2 reads SVGAGI (reference sequence). V lost 5 bases and J 2 bases, leaving 10 bases between the germline ends. Written as DNA, the CDR3 is TGTGCCAGCAGTCGTTTGGGAGCTGGAAACACCATATATTTT. Encoded protein: CASSRLGAGNTIYF.

This chain uses TRBV19 with TRBJ2-7; tentatively, D is TRBD2 (6 bases). The V gene's germline CDR1 is LNHDA and CDR2 SQIVND (reference sequence). The germline V and J ends were trimmed by 0 bases and 6 bases, with 9 bases remaining between them. This CDR3 has 13 residues. The CDR3 bases are TGTGCCAGTAGTATAGACCGGGGAGGCGAGCAGTACTTC. It specifies CASSIDRGGEQYF.

The chain carries TRBV11-2 and TRBJ2-1; 8 bases agree with TRBD2. The CDR3 is made up of 18 amino acids. With 5 bases clipped from V and 2 bases from J, the junction kept 14 bases outside the gene matches. The germline V gene encodes CDR1 SGHAT and CDR2 FQNNGV. CDR3 sequence (DNA): TGTGCCAGCAGCCCCCCCCTCTATGGCGGGAGGCCCTACAATGAGCAGTTCTTC. As protein: CASSPPLYGGRPYNEQFF.

The chain carries TRBV28 and TRBJ2-3; TRBD2 aligns across 11 bases. The germline V gene has CDR1 MDHEN and CDR2 SYDVKM. This CDR3 comprises 18 residues. Trimming removed 1 base from V and 0 bases from J; junction bases left unmatched: 6. The CDR3 region is CASSLSETSGVSTDTQYF. DNA of the CDR3: TGTGCCAGCAGTTTATCTGAGACTAGCGGGGTGAGCACAGATACGCAGTATTTT. Full variable domain (rest looked up from reference TRBV28 and TRBJ2-3): DVKVTQSSRYLVKRTGEKVFLECVQDMDHENMFWYRQDPGLGLRLIYFSYDVKMKEKGDIPEGYSVSREKKERFSLILESASTNQTSMYLCASSLSETSGVSTDTQYFGPGTRLTVL.

This chain connects TRBV6-5 to TRBJ2-7, with D hard to call. The CDR3 runs 14 residues. CDR1 and CDR2 (germline): MNHEY, SVGAGI. Trimming took off 2 bases at V and 0 bases at J, with 8 bases between the two ends. CDR3 DNA sequence: TGTGCCAGCAGTTACGACACCAGCTCCTACGAGCAGTACTTC. It specifies CASSYDTSSYEQYF.

The chain recombines TRBV28 with TRBJ2-1; possible D gene TRBD1, 5 bases. Trimming took 4 bases from V and 5 from J, leaving 27 bases between them. The CDR3 has 19 residues. CDR1 and CDR2 (germline): MDHEN, SYDVKM. The CDR3 coding sequence is TGTGCCAGCAGTTCTTTATACAGGCGGCTGACCCTAAATAACAATGAGCAGTTCTTC. As protein: CASSSLYRRLTLNNNEQFF.

The V gene is TRBV30, the J gene TRBJ1-5; 7 nucleotides agree with TRBD1. V was pared by 0 bases and J by 5 bases, with 7 bases of the junction left unmatched. The germline CDR1 and CDR2 sequences are GTSNPN and SVGIG (reference sequence). This CDR3 region has 15 residues. DNA for the CDR3: TGTGCCTGGAGTGTTCTCAGGGGGGCCGATCAGCCCCAGCATTTT. Translation: CAWSVLRGADQPQHF.

The DNA for the CDR3 is TGTGCCAGCAGCTTGGGACAGACCTATGGCTACACCTTC. Its protein is CASSLGQTYGYTF. The genes are TRBV5-4 and TRBJ1-2; D might be TRBD1 (5 bases). This CDR3 comprises 13 residues. V was clipped by 0 bases and J by 4 bases, with 7 bases between them. Germline loops: CDR1 SGHNT, CDR2 YYREEE (reference sequence).

V gene TRBV5-1 combines with J gene TRBJ1-1, with D possibly TRBD1 on 5 matching bases. V lost 4 bases to trimming and J lost 1 base, with 14 bases between them. The CDR3 runs 15 residues. Germline V lookup: CDR1 SGHRS, CDR2 YFSETQ. The CDR3 nucleotides read TGCGCCAGCAGCGCGGGACGGATGGAGAACACTGAAGCTTTCTTT. The encoded protein is CASSAGRMENTEAFF. Full variable domain (rest looked up from reference TRBV5-1 and TRBJ1-1): KAGVTQTPRYLIKTRGQQVTLSCSPISGHRSVSWYQQTPGQGLQFLFEYFSETQRNKGNFPGRFSGRQFSNSRSEMNVSTLELGDSALYLCASSAGRMENTEAFFGQGTRLTVV.

This chain links TRBV4-2 with TRBJ2-1; 8 bases align to TRBD2. The CDR3 sequence is 15 residues long. CDR1 is LGHNA, CDR2 YNFKEQ, per germline. Trimming removed 0 bases from V and 4 bases from J; junction bases left unmatched: 2. CDR3 residues: CASSQDRGGYNEQFF. The CDR3 bases are TGTGCCAGCAGCCAAGATCGCGGGGGGTACAATGAGCAGTTCTTC.

V gene TRBV28 combines with J gene TRBJ1-2, with a possible D match to TRBD1 (5 bases). The germline CDR1 and CDR2 sequences are MDHEN and SYDVKM. Trimming cost V 8 bases and J 1 base, with 20 bases left between them. The CDR3 has 16 amino acids. The CDR3 coding sequence is TGTGCCAGCGTCCCTCTCGGGCGACAGCTTAACTATGGCTACACCTTC. It is translated as CASVPLGRQLNYGYTF.

The V call is TRBV18, the J call TRBJ1-4, with unresolved D. From germline, CDR1 is KGHSH and CDR2 LQKENI. Deletions cut 2 bases from V and 4 bases from J, with 23 bases between. The CDR3 is made up of 19 amino acids. The CDR3 DNA reads as TGTGCCAGCTCACCAGTGGGCAGCTCCGCCGCCTTCAATAATGAAAAACTGTTTTTT. This codes for CASSPVGSSAAFNNEKLFF.

In its sample, this clone was seen a few times. J is TRBJ1-2 and V is TRBV5-5; TRBD1 is a possible D gene (5 bases). Germline CDR1 is SGHKS and CDR2 is YYEKEE (reference sequence). The CDR3 is 16 amino acids. Trimming removed 2 bases at V and 1 base at J, with 15 bases between. CDR3 sequence reads: CASSLSLRELNYGYTF. The CDR3 DNA reads TGTGCCAGCAGCTTATCCCTCAGGGAACTTAACTATGGCTACACCTTC.

The chain couples TRBV29-1 to TRBJ2-1, with a weak D call TRBD2 (5 bases). V was trimmed by 6 bases and J by 7 bases, leaving 19 bases between them. This CDR3 spans 14 amino acids. The germline gives CDR1 SQVTM, CDR2 ANQGSEA. The CDR3 loop is CSVKRQRAGNEQFF. The CDR3 coding sequence is TGCAGCGTCAAGCGGCAGCGTGCTGGGAATGAGCAGTTCTTC.

This chain uses TRBV6-5 with TRBJ2-7; the D gene is possibly TRBD1 (6 bases). The V gene lost 7 bases and the J gene lost 0 bases, with 10 bases spanning the gap. From germline, CDR1 is MNHEY and CDR2 SVGAGI. The CDR3 runs 13 residues. CDR3 sequence: CASMTGGSYEQYF. The CDR3 DNA reads TGTGCCAGCATGACAGGCGGCTCCTACGAGCAGTACTTC.

There are a few counts of this clone. The V gene is TRBV30, the J gene TRBJ1-6; no reliable D call. Germline-derived CDR1 and CDR2 are GTSNPN and SVGIG (reference sequence). V lost 2 bases to trimming and J lost 9 bases, with 5 bases between them. This CDR3 spans 11 amino acids. The CDR3 DNA sequence: TGTGCCTGGAGTACGGTTTCACCCCTCCACTTT. Protein product: CAWSTVSPLHF.

The gene calls are TRBV30 and TRBJ1-2; D is unclear. The V end was cut by 4 bases, the J end by 0 bases, with 3 bases between. Per the germline V gene, CDR1 is GTSNPN and CDR2 is SVGIG (reference sequence). The CDR3 is 11 amino acids. The CDR3 sequence is CAWTANYGYTF. CDR3 nucleotides: TGTGCCTGGACAGCTAACTATGGCTACACCTTC.

On this clone itself: At one boundary the junction diverges from the germline segment, which might be a read error. Other DNA sequences in the sample encode the same CDR3. This rearrangement joins TRBV25-1 to TRBJ1-5; 7 nucleotides agree with TRBD1. This CDR3 comprises 13 residues. Germline CDR1 is MGHDK and CDR2 is SYGVNS. DNA for the CDR3: TGTGCTAGCAGTGAAGGGGGCCGCGGGCCCCAGCATTTT. Amino acids: CASSEGGRGPQHF. Supplemented by reference TRBV25-1 and TRBJ1-5, the full variable domain reads EADIYQTPRYLVIGTGKKITLECSQTMGHDKMYWYQQDPGMELHLIHYSYGVNSTEKGDLSSESTVSRIRTEHFPLTLESARPSHTSQYLCASSEGGRGPQHFGDGTRLSIL.

This clone turned up a few times. V and J are TRBV28 and TRBJ1-2; tentative D call: TRBD1 (5 bases). Germline V lookup: CDR1 MDHEN, CDR2 SYDVKM. The CDR3 is 14 residues long. V gave up 6 bases and J gave up 4 bases, with 15 bases separating them. CDR3 in DNA: TGTGCCAGCAGCTGGGGGGGGACCCTCTATGGCTACACCTTC. Translating it yields CASSWGGTLYGYTF.

This clone was observed a handful of times. This chain connects TRBV21-1 to TRBJ2-7; the table's D call, TRBD2, has no DNA check behind it. TRBV21-1 is annotated as a pseudogene. The CDR3 covers 17 residues. CDR3 loop: CASSKESPSGGSDEQYF. In DNA form, the CDR3 reads TGTGCCAGCAGCAAAGAGTCCCCTAGCGGGGGGAGCGACGAGCAGTACTTC.

The chain employs TRBV6-5 and TRBJ2-3, with 8 nucleotides matching TRBD2. V shed 2 bases and J 5 bases; nucleotides not matched to a gene: 6. CDR1 is MNHEY and CDR2 is SVGAGI in the germline V gene. The length of the CDR3 is 15 residues. The CDR3 coding sequence is TGTGCCAGCAGTTACGGCGGGGGGCTAGGAGATACGCAGTATTTT. This translates into CASSYGGGLGDTQYF.

V and J are TRBV30 and TRBJ2-1; D call uncertain. This CDR3 region has 11 residues. Germline V CDR1 and CDR2: GTSNPN, SVGIG (reference sequence). With 8 bases removed from V and 10 bases from J, the gap between germline ends came to 15 bases. The CDR3 here is CATNARQEQFF. The CDR3 coding sequence is TGTGCCACCAATGCGAGGCAAGAGCAGTTCTTC.